The clone carrying this T cell receptor (beta chain) occurred once. As yet, its antigen is unknown. V shed 7 bases and J shed 2 bases, with 20 bases lying between them. Looked up from germline, CDR1 is SQVTM and CDR2 is ANQGSEA. There are 15 residues in the CDR3. Sequencing used immunoSEQ multiplex PCR; TCRdb keeps in-frame clones, though not all of them. This sample has 75,000 to 90,000 clones, with approximately 90% found just once. Collection occurred without any documented infections or immune events in donors. This sample was included in a study of identifying expanded T cells in peripheral blood. Study observations and caveats: Clone count variance between roughly 2-week samples rose with total template count. About 1.2 clones differed between technical replicates, versus approximately 17 and 20 over time.

The chain uses TRBV29-1 and TRBJ1-2; possibly TRBD1 for D (5 bases). The TCR comes from a person aged 18-70 years in good health. Sequenced: blood. The CDR3 nucleotides read TGCAGCGCGAGGGCCATGGACGGGGGGAACTATGGCTACACCTTC. This gives the protein CSARAMDGGNYGYTF.